This record covers a single TCR beta chain. Only in-frame clones appear in the TCRdb table, and some are missing; sequencing was by immunoSEQ multiplex PCR. The repertoire holds approximately 97,000 clones, with roughly nine tenths as singletons. The source of the sample is a study of OX40 agonist ivuxolimab in advanced cancers. Study-level background: Ivuxolimab was administered intravenously to patients at 0.01 to 10 mg/kg every 2 weeks.

The CDR3 covers 13 residues. Per the germline V gene, CDR1 is SQVTM and CDR2 is ANQGSEA. The V segment lost 6 bases and the J segment 5 bases; nucleotides outside the gene matches: 8. The rearrangement uses TRBV29-1 and TRBJ1-1, with 8 bases aligning to TRBD1. The receptor was isolated from an adult with an advanced solid tumor such as melanoma, head and neck, liver or kidney cancer. This specimen consisted of CD4+ or CD8+ T cells sorted from blood, obtained in a trial of the OX40 agonist ivuxolimab. This CDR3 reads CSVRGQGETEAFF. CDR3 in DNA: TGCAGCGTGAGAGGACAGGGAGAAACTGAAGCTTTCTTT.